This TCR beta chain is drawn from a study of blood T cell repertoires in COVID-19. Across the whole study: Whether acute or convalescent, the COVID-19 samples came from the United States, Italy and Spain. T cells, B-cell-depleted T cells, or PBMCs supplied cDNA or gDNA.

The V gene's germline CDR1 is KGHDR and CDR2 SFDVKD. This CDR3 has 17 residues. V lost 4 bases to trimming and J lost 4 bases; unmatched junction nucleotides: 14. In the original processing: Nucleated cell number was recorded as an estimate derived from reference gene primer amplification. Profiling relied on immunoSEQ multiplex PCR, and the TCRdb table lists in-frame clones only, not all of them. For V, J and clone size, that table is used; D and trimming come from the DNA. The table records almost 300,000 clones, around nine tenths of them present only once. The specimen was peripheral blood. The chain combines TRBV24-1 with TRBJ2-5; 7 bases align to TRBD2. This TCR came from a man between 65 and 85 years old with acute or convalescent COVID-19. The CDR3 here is CATSEGVQGSGVETQYF. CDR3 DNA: TGTGCCACCAGTGAGGGGGTGCAGGGAAGCGGGGTAGAGACCCAGTACTTC.